This T cell receptor (beta chain) was observed in a study of cytomegalovirus exposure and HLA in healthy donors. V lost 1 base and J 0 bases, leaving 9 bases between the germline ends. The CDR3 spans 15 residues. Germline CDR1 reads MNHEY; CDR2 reads SMNVEV (reference sequence). The study's findings and limits: Testing in vitro showed a few CMV-associated chains specific for CMV antigens. Usually a TCR sequence was rare, but some public TCRs were found in many donors.

Remarks on this clone: Its antigen remains unknown.

Repertoires were generated with immunoSEQ multiplex PCR, while TCRdb's copy carries only in-frame clones and drops some. The sample carries more than 200,000 clones, about 90% recorded once. This sequence originates from a man aged 18 to 30 in good health and CMV-seropositive. The chain carries TRBV27 and TRBJ1-1, with unresolved D. The sample taken for sequencing was PBMCs. The CDR3 region is CASSLFPTVNTEAFF. As DNA, the CDR3 is TGTGCCAGCAGTTTATTCCCCACGGTGAACACTGAAGCTTTCTTT.